This is a list of T cell receptor beta chains from one sample in a study of CD8+CD57+ T cells in acquired aplastic anemia. TCRdb ran MiXCR on the reads and lists one entry per CDR3 protein. There are around 250,000 distinct CDR3 sequences in the sample; around 60% occur only once, and less than 9.5% lies in the top ten. The sequencing sample was made of sorted CD4+, CD8+, or CD8+CD57+ T cells (not recorded which) from PBMCs. The source is a human donor with severe aplastic anemia or a healthy control (not recorded which). Both conserved end residues are part of each CDR3. D genes are given only for firm matches. Expanded clones are given a class, and other clones once, few, many or no size at all.

CDR3 DNA,CDR3 protein,D gene,clone size,V gene,J gene
TGCAGTGCTAGAAAAGGACAGGGGGAGACTGAAGCTTTCTTT,CSARKGQGETEAFF,TRBD1,-,TRBV20-1,TRBJ1-1
TGTGCCACCAGCAGAGATCTTCATAACTATGGCTACACCTTC,CATSRDLHNYGYTF,-,-,TRBV15,TRBJ1-2
TGTGCCAGCAGCTTAGCCCACGTGTACTACGAGCAGTACTTC,CASSLAHVYYEQYF,-,-,TRBV7-2,TRBJ2-7
TGTGCCAGCACCATCGGGGAGACCCAGTACTTC,CASTIGETQYF,-,-,TRBV12-3/TRBV12-4,TRBJ2-5
TGCAGTGCTGGGAGGGGCGCTTCCACTGAAGCTTTCTTT,CSAGRGASTEAFF,-,-,TRBV20-1,TRBJ1-1
TGTGCCAGCAGCCGGCGTGAGCTTATGACAGATACGCAGTATTTT,CASSRRELMTDTQYF,-,once,TRBV7-3,TRBJ2-3
TGCGCCAGCAGCTCAAGGGGGCAGGACACCGGGGAGCTGTTTTTT,CASSSRGQDTGELFF,TRBD1,-,TRBV5-1,TRBJ2-2
TGTGCCACCAGCAGAGATGGACGGGCCGTCTCTGGAAACACCATATATTTT,CATSRDGRAVSGNTIYF,-,few,TRBV15,TRBJ1-3
TGCAGTGCTACTGGGGGCAATCAGCCCCAGCATTTT,CSATGGNQPQHF,-,-,TRBV20-1,TRBJ1-5
TGTGCCAGCAGGATAGTGGGGCGGGGTAATTCACCCCTCCACTTT,CASRIVGRGNSPLHF,-,-,TRBV7-2,TRBJ1-6
TGTGCCAGCAGCCCCTGGTCCCTGGGCGGGAATACGCAGTATTTT,CASSPWSLGGNTQYF,-,few,TRBV7-3,TRBJ2-3
TGTGCCAGCATGGACATCTGGACTGAAGCTTTCTTT,CASMDIWTEAFF,-,many,TRBV6-5,TRBJ1-1
TGTGCCAGCAGCTTCCCCGGACAGGGAGGGTTAGGAAACACCATATATTTT,CASSFPGQGGLGNTIYF,TRBD1,many,TRBV5-8,TRBJ1-3
TGTGCCAGCAGCGCAACGACAGGGCCCAAGGCCGGGGAGCTGTTTTTT,CASSATTGPKAGELFF,TRBD1,-,TRBV9,TRBJ2-2
TGCAGTGCTGACCCGGGGACAAGGTTCTCACAGGGTACTGAAGCTTTCTTT,CSADPGTRFSQGTEAFF,-,-,TRBV20-1,TRBJ1-1
TGTGCCAGCAGGGACAGGGGACTGGAGGAGCAGTACTTC,CASRDRGLEEQYF,TRBD1,-,TRBV5-6,TRBJ2-7
TGTGCCAGCAGCTTAGGGGCAGGGATGAACACTGAAGCTTTCTTT,CASSLGAGMNTEAFF,-,-,TRBV7-6,TRBJ1-1
TGCAGCTACCTACAGGGAGTAGGGCAGCCCCAGCATTTT,CSYLQGVGQPQHF,-,-,TRBV29-1,TRBJ1-5
TGCAGTGCTAGAGACGTCATACTAGGGGCGGGAGAGACCCAGTACTTC,CSARDVILGAGETQYF,-,-,TRBV20-1,TRBJ2-5
TGCGCCAGCAGCTTGGTACAGGCATTT,CASSLVQAF,-,-,TRBV5-6,TRBJ1-2
TGTGCCAGCAGTCCGCGGGGTAGGGGGTGGGAATATGGCTACACCTTC,CASSPRGRGWEYGYTF,-,-,TRBV6-5,TRBJ1-2
TGTGCCAGCAGTTTTCAGGGGGCCTACGAGCAGTACTTC,CASSFQGAYEQYF,TRBD1,-,TRBV27,TRBJ2-7
TGTGCCGTCAGGGGCACTGAAGCTTTCTTT,CAVRGTEAFF,-,-,TRBV19,TRBJ1-1
TGTGCCAGCAGTGACAGGGTCACAGATACGCAGTATTTT,CASSDRVTDTQYF,-,few,TRBV2,TRBJ2-3
TGTGCCAGCAGCAGTTACAGGCCCAACTTCAATAATTCACCCCTCCACTTT,CASSSYRPNFNNSPLHF,-,-,TRBV7-9,TRBJ1-6
TGTGCCAGCAGGGCTGGGCCGAACACTGAAGCTTTCTTT,CASRAGPNTEAFF,-,-,TRBV9,TRBJ1-1
TGTGCCAGCAGCTTTTGGACAGGGCTACAAGAGACCCAGTACTTC,CASSFWTGLQETQYF,TRBD1,many,TRBV5-8,TRBJ2-5
TGTGCCAGCAGCTTATACGGGGGGCCTGGCGGGGAGCTGTTTTTT,CASSLYGGPGGELFF,-,many,TRBV7-3,TRBJ2-2
TGCGCCAGCAGCTTGGATGGCAGGGGGACGGAGACCCAGTACTTC,CASSLDGRGTETQYF,TRBD1,-,TRBV5-1,TRBJ2-5
TGTGCCAGCAGCTTGGGAAGGCAGTACGAGCAGTACTTC,CASSLGRQYEQYF,-,-,TRBV7-9,TRBJ2-7
TGTGCCAGCAGCTGGACAGCAAGTTTTTTTATGAACACTGAAGCTTTCTTT,CASSWTASFFMNTEAFF,-,many,TRBV7-9,TRBJ1-1